This TCR beta chain is drawn from a study of blood T cell repertoires in COVID-19. As handled by the study authors: How many nucleated cells were present was estimated from reference gene primer amplification. TCRdb's copy holds only in-frame clones and misses some; the assay was immunoSEQ multiplex PCR. For V, J and clone size, that table is used; D and trimming come from the DNA. The data contain over 200,000 clones, about 87% of them singletons. Exposed volunteers were people who met a COVID-19 case within 2 weeks before study entry. The CDR3 totals 14 residues. The trim removed 3 bases at V and 6 bases at J, leaving 3 bases unmatched. Per the germline V gene, CDR1 is SGHRS and CDR2 is YFSETQ.

This clonotype was sampled from a young woman who had been exposed to COVID-19. The chain employs TRBV5-1 and TRBJ1-6; 7 positions match TRBD1. Material for sequencing was PBMCs or T cells enriched from blood (not recorded which). Written as DNA, the CDR3 is TGCGCCAGCAGCTCGCGGGACAGTAATTCACCCCTCCACTTT. It translates to CASSSRDSNSPLHF. The whole variable domain, filled in from reference TRBV5-1 and TRBJ1-6, reads KAGVTQTPRYLIKTRGQQVTLSCSPISGHRSVSWYQQTPGQGLQFLFEYFSETQRNKGNFPGRFSGRQFSNSRSEMNVSTLELGDSALYLCASSSRDSNSPLHFGNGTRLTVT.